These 23 T cell receptor beta chains came from one sample sequenced in a study of technical replicates of blood from a handful of donors. Some clones are missing from TCRdb's copy, which holds only in-frame ones; the method was immunoSEQ multiplex PCR. The repertoire includes tens of thousands of clones, around 92% of them detected once, and under 0.45% sits in the top ten. Sequencing was done on a sample of T cells isolated from PBMCs. The origin of the receptors is a human donor in good health. Some clones in this sample may be carry-over from other donors' samples.

This sequence joins TRBV19 and TRBJ2-1, with TRBD2 identical over 7 bases. CDR1 and CDR2 from the germline V gene are LNHDA and SQIVND (reference sequence). Trimming at V came to 2 bases and at J to 5 bases, leaving 6 bases not matched to a gene. This CDR3 contains 15 residues. This CDR3 reads CASSISGRLNNEQFF. Written as DNA, the CDR3 is TGTGCCAGTAGTATATCCGGGAGGCTGAACAATGAGCAGTTCTTC.

CDR3 nucleotide sequence: TGTGCCAGCAGTTGGGCAGGGGACTATGGCTACACCTTC. Translation gives CASSWAGDYGYTF. J is TRBJ1-2 and V is TRBV6-5, with TRBD1 as a possible D gene (6 bases). V was pared by 4 bases and J by 3 bases, with 9 bases between. This CDR3 has 13 residues. Germline CDR1 MNHEY, CDR2 SVGAGI.

This clone was found once. This sequence joins TRBV23-1 and TRBJ2-4, with TRBD1 as a possible D gene (5 bases). TRBV23-1 is annotated as an ORF whose role is uncertain. This CDR3 region has 14 residues. V lost 2 bases, J lost 8 bases, and 13 bases lay in between. The CDR3 DNA reads TGCGCCAGCAGTCAAAGGGGCAGAGTGGACATTCAGTACTTC. Amino acids: CASSQRGRVDIQYF.

The chain links TRBV6-4 to TRBJ2-1; TRBD2 agrees at 11 bases. There are 12 residues in the CDR3. Per germline, CDR1 MRHNA and CDR2 SNTAGT. The V and J ends lost 4 bases and 12 bases, in that order; junction bases with no gene match: 2. CDR3 sequence (DNA): TGTGCCAGCAGTGTAGCGGGAGGGCGGCAGTTCTTC. Protein: CASSVAGGRQFF.

This clone was recorded once. The chain links TRBV6-5 to TRBJ2-3; D is perhaps TRBD2 (6 bases). This CDR3 region has 13 residues. Trimming left V 0 bases short and J 6 bases short, with 7 bases between. Per germline, CDR1 MNHEY and CDR2 SVGAGI. DNA of the CDR3: TGTGCCAGCAGTTACTCCGGAGGGGATACGCAGTATTTT. It codes for CASSYSGGDTQYF.

The chain employs TRBV29-1 and TRBJ2-7, with D possibly matching TRBD2 (5 bases). Germline lookup yields CDR1 SQVTM and CDR2 ANQGSEA. Trimming cost V 1 base and J 0 bases, with 10 bases left between them. The CDR3 loop spans 14 amino acids. CDR3 protein: CSVEAAGNSYEQYF. CDR3 in DNA: TGCAGCGTTGAAGCTGCGGGCAACTCCTACGAGCAGTACTTC.

The gene calls are TRBV6-6 and TRBJ2-5; no clear D gene. The CDR3 is made up of 12 amino acids. Germline V lookup: CDR1 MNHNY, CDR2 SVGAGI (reference sequence). V was shortened by 0 bases and J by 5 bases, with 4 bases between the two germline ends. The CDR3 DNA reads as TGTGCCAGCAGTTACTCTCGGGAGACCCAGTACTTC. Its translation: CASSYSRETQYF.

The chain has TRBV11-3 and TRBJ2-3; a weak D match, TRBD2 (6 bases). The CDR3 consists of 17 residues. Trimming removed 5 bases at V and 2 bases at J, with 20 bases between. Looked up from germline, CDR1 is SGHNT and CDR2 is YENEEA. This chain's CDR3 is CASSPRSSVRDTDTQYF. The CDR3 DNA reads TGTGCCAGCAGCCCGCGATCTAGCGTTAGGGACACAGATACGCAGTATTTT.

Written as DNA, the CDR3 is TGTGCCAGCGGGTTAAGAGGGGGGGGATACAATGAGCAGTTCTTC. This codes for CASGLRGGGYNEQFF. J is TRBJ2-1 and V is TRBV2; D possibly corresponds to TRBD2 (7 bases). CDR1 is SNHLY, CDR2 FYNNEI, per germline. Trimming removed 8 bases from V and 4 bases from J, with 18 bases in between. This CDR3 comprises 15 residues.

Comments on this clone: A read error may account for a junction end that differs from germline. The gene calls are TRBV5-1 and TRBJ2-7; 13 bases agree with TRBD2. Per the germline V gene, CDR1 is SGHRS and CDR2 is YFSETQ. The CDR3 has 15 residues. The CDR3 DNA is TGCGCCAGCACCTTGACTAGCGGGGGGCATTACGAGCAGTACTTC. Translation gives CASTLTSGGHYEQYF. Full variable domain (outside the CDR3, taken from reference TRBV5-1 and TRBJ2-7): KAGVTQTPRYLIKTRGQQVTLSCSPISGHRSVSWYQQTPGQGLQFLFEYFSETQRNKGNFPGRFSGRQFSNSRSEMNVSTLELGDSALYLCASTLTSGGHYEQYFGPGTRLTVT.

The chain recombines TRBV5-4 with TRBJ1-1; TRBD1 might be the D (6 bases). The CDR3 has 16 residues. Germline CDR1 SGHNT, CDR2 YYREEE (reference sequence). V was pared by 3 bases and J by 2 bases, with 17 bases between. The CDR3 region has the DNA TGTGCCAGCAGCTCCGTAATGGACAGAATAAACACTGAAGCTTTCTTT. Residues: CASSSVMDRINTEAFF.

The V call is TRBV6-6, the J call TRBJ2-7; D perhaps matches TRBD2 (5 bases). V was trimmed by 4 bases and J by 6 bases, leaving 19 bases between them. CDR1 and CDR2 from the germline V gene are MNHNY and SVGAGI (reference sequence). CDR3 length: 15 residues. CDR3 loop: CASSSPDRGIGEQYF. CDR3 DNA: TGTGCCAGCAGTTCCCCTGATAGAGGGATAGGCGAGCAGTACTTC.

This sequence joins TRBV7-9 and TRBJ2-7; no clear D gene. Germline V gives CDR1 SEHNR, CDR2 FQNEAQ (reference sequence). The CDR3 is 11 amino acids. Trimming took 5 bases from V and 6 from J, leaving 8 bases between them. The CDR3 DNA is TGTGCCAGCAGCCTCCGGTTCGAGCAGTACTTC. Encoded protein: CASSLRFEQYF.

V and J are TRBV2 and TRBJ2-3, with a weak D call TRBD2 (6 bases). This CDR3 has 16 residues. Trimming shortened V by 1 base and J by 0 bases, and 11 bases separated the two germline ends. CDR1 SNHLY and CDR2 FYNNEI come from the germline V gene. This CDR3 is CASSEGRGSSTDTQYF. In nucleotides, the CDR3 is TGTGCCAGCAGTGAAGGACGGGGGTCTAGCACAGATACGCAGTATTTT.

The V call is TRBV2, the J call TRBJ1-1; the D gene is possibly TRBD1 (6 bases). The CDR3 spans 13 residues. Germline V CDR1 and CDR2: SNHLY, FYNNEI. V shed 7 bases and J shed 0 bases, with 9 bases lying between them. The CDR3 protein is CASTGDVNTEAFF. The CDR3 coding sequence is TGTGCCAGCACAGGGGATGTGAACACTGAAGCTTTCTTT.

The chain uses TRBV7-9 and TRBJ2-3, with D perhaps TRBD1 (6 bases). There are 13 residues in the CDR3. Looked up from germline, CDR1 is SEHNR and CDR2 is FQNEAQ (reference sequence). The V gene lost 5 bases and the J gene lost 1 base, with 7 bases spanning the gap. CDR3 protein: CASSRQGTDTQYF. The CDR3 region has the DNA TGTGCCAGCAGCCGACAGGGCACAGATACGCAGTATTTT.

The CDR3 protein is CASSKDYLEYF. The CDR3 nucleotides are TGTGCCAGCAGCAAAGACTATTTAGAGTACTTC. The chain uses TRBV7-9 and TRBJ2-7, with D tentatively TRBD2 (5 bases). V was cut by 5 bases and J by 11 bases, with 13 bases left in between. The length of the CDR3 is 11 residues. The germline CDR1 and CDR2 sequences are SEHNR and FQNEAQ (reference sequence).

This sequence joins TRBV25-1 and TRBJ1-4, with 8 bases that match TRBD1. Germline CDR1 MGHDK, CDR2 SYGVNS. This CDR3 region has 14 residues. V dropped 8 bases and J dropped 7; count of bases not matched to a gene: 9. The CDR3 protein is CASLKAGQVEKLFF. As DNA, the CDR3 is TGTGCCAGCCTGAAGGCGGGACAGGTTGAAAAACTGTTTTTT.

This clone was detected only once. The chain couples TRBV6-4 to TRBJ2-1, with 9 bases lining up with TRBD1. Germline assignment: CDR1 MRHNA and CDR2 SNTAGT. V was clipped by 6 bases and J by 9 bases; unmatched bases: 9. This CDR3 has 14 amino acids. Here the CDR3 DNA reads TGTGCCAGCAGCACAGGACAGGGGTTCGGTGAGCAGTTCTTC. This codes for CASSTGQGFGEQFF.

The CDR3 loop is CASSDPNTGELFF. DNA of the CDR3: TGTGCCAGCAGTGACCCAAACACCGGGGAGCTGTTTTTT. The chain carries TRBV2 and TRBJ2-2; D call uncertain. The germline V and J ends were trimmed by 3 bases and 2 bases, with 4 bases remaining between them. CDR3 length equals 13 residues. CDR1 is SNHLY, CDR2 FYNNEI, per germline.

V gene TRBV7-9 combines with J gene TRBJ2-1; 7 bases align to TRBD1. The V gene end was trimmed by 1 base and the J gene end by 6 bases; junction bases not matched to a gene: 6. This CDR3 has 15 residues. Germline CDR1 is SEHNR and CDR2 is FQNEAQ (reference sequence). CDR3 protein: CASSLEGALINEQFF. The CDR3 DNA reads TGTGCCAGCAGCTTAGAGGGGGCATTAATCAATGAGCAGTTCTTC. Combining the CDR3 with reference TRBV7-9 and TRBJ2-1 gives the whole variable domain DTGVSQNPRHKITKRGQNVTFRCDPISEHNRLYWYRQTLGQGPEFLTYFQNEAQLEKSRLLSDRFSAERPKGSFSTLEIQRTEQGDSAMYLCASSLEGALINEQFFGPGTRLTVL.

The rearrangement links TRBV6-1 to TRBJ2-7, with a tentative D call TRBD1 (5 bases). Germline values: CDR1 MNHNS, CDR2 SASEGT. CDR3 length: 13 amino acids. Trimming took off 7 bases at V and 8 bases at J, with 18 bases between the two ends. CDR3 in amino acids: CASNGQGGTKQYF. In DNA, the CDR3 is TGTGCCAGCAACGGGCAGGGTGGTACGAAGCAGTACTTC.

The chain joins TRBV9 to TRBJ2-7, with 8 bases lining up with TRBD2. V lost 0 bases to trimming and J lost 2 bases; unmatched junction nucleotides: 4. From germline, CDR1 is SGDLS and CDR2 YYNGEE. CDR3 size: 15 residues. The CDR3 loop reads CASSVVAGSTYEQYF. The CDR3 bases are TGTGCCAGCAGCGTAGTAGCGGGGTCCACCTACGAGCAGTACTTC.